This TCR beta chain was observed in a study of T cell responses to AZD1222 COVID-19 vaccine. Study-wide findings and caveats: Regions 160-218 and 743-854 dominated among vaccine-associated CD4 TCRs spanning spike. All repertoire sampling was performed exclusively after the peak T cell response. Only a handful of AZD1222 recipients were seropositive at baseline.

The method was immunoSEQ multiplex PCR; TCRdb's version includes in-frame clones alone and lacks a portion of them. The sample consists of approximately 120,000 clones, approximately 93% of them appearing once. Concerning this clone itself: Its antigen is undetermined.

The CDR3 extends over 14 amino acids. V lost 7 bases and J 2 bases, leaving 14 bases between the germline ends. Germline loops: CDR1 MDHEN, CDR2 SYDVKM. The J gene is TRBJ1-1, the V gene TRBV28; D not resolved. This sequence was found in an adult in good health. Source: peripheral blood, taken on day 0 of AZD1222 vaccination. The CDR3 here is CASNTLRANTEAFF. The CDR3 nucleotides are TGTGCCAGCAATACACTCCGGGCCAACACTGAAGCTTTCTTT.